The source of this T cell receptor (beta chain) is a study of shared clonotypes between healthy human individuals. The study, taken as a whole, reports: Generation probability values for non-shared clonotypes were lower than those for clonotypes shared by all four donors. Naive subsets tended to show greater estimated richness than memory subsets.

Profiling relied on immunoSEQ multiplex PCR, and the TCRdb table lists in-frame clones only, not all of them. This sample has about 980,000 clones, with 76% found just once. A note on this clone: What it binds is unknown.

The CDR3 has 13 residues. From germline, CDR1 is SGDLS and CDR2 YYNGEE. Trimming pared 6 bases from V and 5 bases from J, leaving 13 bases between. V gene TRBV9 combines with J gene TRBJ2-3, with D possibly being TRBD1 (6 bases). This clonotype originated in a man between 18 and 35 years old in good health. Source material: memory CD4+ T cells sorted from blood. The subset was: CD45RA-negative fraction. CDR3 sequence reads: CASTGTQGDTQYF. DNA of the CDR3: TGTGCCAGCACGGGTACACAGGGAGATACGCAGTATTTT. Combining the CDR3 with reference TRBV9 and TRBJ2-3 gives the whole variable domain DSGVTQTPKHLITATGQRVTLRCSPRSGDLSVYWYQQSLDQGLQFLIQYYNGEERAKGNILERFSAQQFPDLHSELNLSSLELGDSALYFCASTGTQGDTQYFGPGTRLTVL.